This entry lists 7 T cell receptor beta chains sequenced from one sample in a study of cytomegalovirus exposure and HLA in healthy donors. The PCR contained 60 Vbeta and 13 Jbeta primers. Method: immunoSEQ multiplex PCR; TCRdb's copy keeps in-frame clones and lacks some. The table lists 25,000 to 35,000 clones, about three fifths of them singletons, with over 20% in the top ten. Material: PBMCs. Source of these receptors: a man in his fifties or sixties in good health and CMV-seropositive.

This clone showed up just once. V gene TRBV7-3 combines with J gene TRBJ1-6, with D uncertain. This CDR3 contains 13 residues. Germline values: CDR1 SGHTA, CDR2 FQGTGA. Deletions cut 5 bases from V and 9 bases from J, with 11 bases between. The CDR3 region has the DNA TGTGCCAGCAGCGTCAGACGCGGTTCACCCCTCCACTTT. It yields the protein CASSVRRGSPLHF.

V gene TRBV27 combines with J gene TRBJ1-1, with a weak D call TRBD1 (5 bases). With 3 bases removed from V and 4 bases from J, the gap between germline ends came to 6 bases. Per the germline V gene, CDR1 is MNHEY and CDR2 is SMNVEV (reference sequence). CDR3 length equals 12 residues. The CDR3 here is CASSFRGTEAFF. The DNA of the CDR3 is TGTGCCAGCAGTTTTAGGGGCACTGAAGCTTTCTTT.

The chain links TRBV2 to TRBJ1-5; D gene uncertain. The CDR3 has 14 residues. In germline, CDR1 is SNHLY, CDR2 FYNNEI. V lost 3 bases and J lost 7, with 13 bases in between. The CDR3 DNA is TGTGCCAGCAGTGATAGTGAGGGTTTGCAGCCCCAGCATTTT. Protein sequence: CASSDSEGLQPQHF.

Only a few counts were recorded for this clone. Here the CDR3 reads CASRLAGNTGELFF. The CDR3 nucleotides are TGTGCCAGCAGACTAGCGGGGAACACCGGGGAGCTGTTTTTT. The chain recombines TRBV28 with TRBJ2-2, with 9 bases aligning to TRBD2. This CDR3 has 14 amino acids. J gave up 1 base and V 6 bases, and 0 bases lay outside the gene matches. Germline assignment: CDR1 MDHEN and CDR2 SYDVKM.

The CDR3 protein is CASSPRDRGDNQPQHF. The DNA for the CDR3 is TGTGCCAGCAGTCCCCGGGACAGGGGGGACAATCAGCCCCAGCATTTT. The J gene is TRBJ1-5, the V gene TRBV2; 11 nucleotides line up with TRBD1. Germline CDR1 is SNHLY and CDR2 is FYNNEI. V was clipped by 5 bases and J by 3 bases; unmatched bases: 6. The CDR3 spans 16 residues.

The chain combines TRBV4-2 with TRBJ2-1, with TRBD2 matching over 11 bases. The trim removed 3 bases at V and 4 bases at J, leaving 2 bases unmatched. Per germline, CDR1 LGHNA and CDR2 YNFKEQ. This CDR3 spans 15 amino acids. DNA of the CDR3: TGTGCCAGCAGCCAGGGACTAGCGGCTTACAATGAGCAGTTCTTC. Amino acids: CASSQGLAAYNEQFF.

This clone has a single count. The V call is TRBV10-3, the J call TRBJ1-4, with D tentatively TRBD1 (5 bases). V lost 9 bases, J lost 1 base, and 6 bases lay in between. This CDR3 is 12 amino acids long. Germline V gives CDR1 ENHRY, CDR2 SYGVKD. CDR3 protein: CAIGVTNEKLFF. For the CDR3, the DNA is TGTGCCATAGGGGTAACTAATGAAAAACTGTTTTTT.